The clone carrying this TCR beta chain was picked up many times. Its antigen is not known. The data stem from a study of T-cell memory formation after mild COVID-19. J gave up 3 bases and V 2 bases, and 5 bases lay outside the gene matches. CDR1 is SGHTA, CDR2 FQGNSA, per germline. The CDR3 has 15 amino acids. Study-level points and caveats: The main location of contracting CD4+ clones was CM and EM, and that of contracting CD8+ clones was EMRA. Second-wave clones peaking on day 37 lacked confirmed SARS-CoV-2 specificity.

Constant-segment primers and 5'RACE yielded cDNA libraries for TCR alpha and TCR beta, each carrying sample barcodes and UMIs. A single record per CDR3 protein comes from TCRdb applying MiXCR to the 5' RACE reads. Among roughly 400,000 distinct CDR3 sequences, under 20% were seen once, and the ten largest hold 20% to 25%. Sample: PBMCs or a T cell subset sorted from them (not recorded which). The V call is TRBV7-2, the J call TRBJ2-7, with 9 nucleotides matching TRBD1. This receptor was taken from a man younger than 30 who had mild COVID-19 (a few samples of this study predate the infection). Cell type and time point are not known. The CDR3 protein is CASSLRTGVIYEQYV. CDR3 DNA sequence: TGTGCCAGCAGCTTAAGGACAGGGGTTATCTACGAGCAGTACGTC.